This entry lists 21 T cell receptor beta chains sequenced from one sample in a study of shared T cell receptors in the human thymus. The table came from immunoSEQ multiplex PCR; TCRdb's copy has only in-frame clones and leaves some out. The sample holds approximately 760,000 clones, 70% to 90% seen once. These data also formed part of another study, on human thymus T cells.

Sequences were obtained from thymocytes. The receptors shown here come from a girl in the first two years of life with a congenital heart defect.

This chain connects TRBV19 to TRBJ1-1, with D hard to call. CDR1 is LNHDA, CDR2 SQIVND, per germline (reference sequence). Trimming pared 3 bases from V and 6 bases from J, leaving 8 bases between. This CDR3 is 12 amino acids long. CDR3: CASSISRAEAFF. The CDR3 DNA reads TGTGCCAGTAGTATTTCGCGAGCTGAAGCTTTCTTT.

The chain joins TRBV19 to TRBJ1-5, with a tentative D call TRBD1 (5 bases). CDR1 and CDR2 (germline): LNHDA, SQIVND (reference sequence). The CDR3 extends over 21 amino acids. Deletions cut 3 bases from V and 6 bases from J, with 33 bases between. The CDR3 spells CASSITTVNGSLPIVFQPQHF. In DNA form, the CDR3 reads TGTGCCAGTAGTATTACGACAGTCAATGGGTCCCTTCCCATTGTTTTTCAGCCCCAGCATTTT.

The CDR3 reads CASTRGATGTLYNEQFF. The CDR3 coding sequence is TGTGCCAGTACCCGGGGGGCGACCGGGACCTTATACAATGAGCAGTTCTTC. The V and J genes are TRBV11-2 and TRBJ2-1, with TRBD2 as a possible D gene (7 bases). Trimming removed 9 bases from V and 4 bases from J, with 25 bases in between. Looked up from germline, CDR1 is SGHAT and CDR2 is FQNNGV. The CDR3 has 17 amino acids.

The chain couples TRBV18 to TRBJ1-1, with D possibly being TRBD1 (6 bases). Germline lookup yields CDR1 KGHSH and CDR2 LQKENI. This CDR3 has 14 residues. The V and J ends lost 5 bases and 7 bases respectively, with 17 bases between them. In DNA form, the CDR3 reads TGTGCCAGCTCATCACTGGGGGGGCTGAATGAAGCTTTCTTT. Amino acid sequence: CASSSLGGLNEAFF.

This clone was seen once. The V call is TRBV27, the J call TRBJ2-5; D is perhaps TRBD1 (5 bases). V was shortened by 3 bases and J by 1 base, with 15 bases between the two germline ends. Per germline, CDR1 MNHEY and CDR2 SMNVEV (reference sequence). This CDR3 comprises 16 residues. The CDR3 loop is CASSFVAGPIQETQYF. For the CDR3, the DNA is TGTGCCAGCAGTTTCGTAGCAGGGCCCATCCAAGAGACCCAGTACTTC.

V gene TRBV6-1 combines with J gene TRBJ1-3; 11 bases are shared with TRBD1. Germline-derived CDR1 and CDR2 are MNHNS and SASEGT. J was trimmed by 3 bases and V by 2 bases; bases with no gene match: 6. The CDR3 contains 17 residues. The DNA of the CDR3 is TGTGCCAGCAGTGAACTACGGACAGGGGGCGATGGAAACACCATATATTTT. This encodes CASSELRTGGDGNTIYF.

The chain carries TRBV6-1 and TRBJ1-2; no definite D call. The V end lost 5 bases, the J end lost 8 bases, and 12 bases lay between the germline ends. Germline V CDR1 and CDR2: MNHNS, SASEGT. There are 12 residues in the CDR3. CDR3 sequence reads: CASSSPSVGYTF. The CDR3 DNA is TGTGCCAGCAGTTCACCCAGCGTAGGCTACACCTTC.

This chain uses TRBV5-1 with TRBJ2-2; D perhaps matches TRBD1 (6 bases). CDR1 is SGHRS and CDR2 is YFSETQ in the germline V gene. The V end lost 3 bases, the J end lost 3 bases, and 18 bases lay between the germline ends. The CDR3 covers 17 residues. The DNA for the CDR3 is TGCGCCAGCAGCTACATACCCACAGGGATCTACACCGGGGAGCTGTTTTTT. Amino acids: CASSYIPTGIYTGELFF.

The rearrangement joins TRBV5-1 to TRBJ2-2, with 10 nucleotides matching TRBD1. Trimming removed 2 bases from V and 3 bases from J; junction bases left unmatched: 7. The CDR3 runs to 17 residues. Germline loops: CDR1 SGHRS, CDR2 YFSETQ. The CDR3 nucleotides are TGCGCCAGCAGCTTCTGGACAGGGGGGATCGACACCGGGGAGCTGTTTTTT. This sequence encodes CASSFWTGGIDTGELFF.

This chain links TRBV5-1 with TRBJ1-2, with 7 bases lining up with TRBD1. This CDR3 has 17 residues. Per germline, CDR1 SGHRS and CDR2 YFSETQ. The V segment lost 4 bases and the J segment 4 bases; nucleotides outside the gene matches: 16. Written as DNA, the CDR3 is TGCGCCAGCAGCAGGGGACAGCCGATATTATTGAGCTATGGCTACACCTTC. Its protein product is CASSRGQPILLSYGYTF.

In this sample, this clone turned up once. The chain combines TRBV5-6 with TRBJ2-2; the match to TRBD1 covers 8 bases. This CDR3 is built from 19 residues. Trimming took 4 bases from V and 5 from J; bases not matched to a gene: 19. The germline V gene has CDR1 SGHDT and CDR2 YYEEEE. CDR3 region: CASSLSSVTGGVRTGELFF. The CDR3 bases are TGTGCCAGCAGCCTCTCCTCAGTAACAGGGGGAGTGAGGACCGGGGAGCTGTTTTTT.

The gene calls are TRBV19 and TRBJ2-7, with TRBD1 as a possible D gene (5 bases). CDR1 LNHDA and CDR2 SQIVND come from the germline V gene (reference sequence). The CDR3 is 16 residues long. V dropped 6 bases and J dropped 0 bases, with 18 bases sitting between them. CDR3 residues: CASSFEPWGSSYEQYF. Here the CDR3 DNA reads TGTGCCAGTAGCTTCGAACCGTGGGGCAGCTCCTACGAGCAGTACTTC.

The gene calls are TRBV9 and TRBJ2-3; 12 nucleotides agree with TRBD2. The CDR3 covers 17 residues. With 4 bases clipped from V and 2 bases from J, the junction kept 8 bases outside the gene matches. CDR1 is SGDLS, CDR2 YYNGEE, per germline. CDR3 sequence (DNA): TGTGCCAGCAGCCCGGCCCGACTAGCGGGGGACACAGATACGCAGTATTTT. Residues: CASSPARLAGDTDTQYF.

The V call is TRBV25-1, the J call TRBJ2-3; D perhaps matches TRBD1 (5 bases). This CDR3 spans 13 amino acids. Trimming pared 6 bases from V and 6 bases from J, leaving 13 bases between. Germline V lookup: CDR1 MGHDK, CDR2 SYGVNS. The CDR3: CASRKTVNDTQYF. The DNA for the CDR3 is TGTGCCAGCAGAAAGACAGTTAACGATACGCAGTATTTT.

In DNA, the CDR3 is TGTGCCAGCAGCTTGGAGAAGCGGATCACAGATACGCAGTATTTT. This sequence encodes CASSLEKRITDTQYF. The chain employs TRBV5-4 and TRBJ2-3; D is possibly TRBD2 (5 bases). The germline gives CDR1 SGHNT, CDR2 YYREEE (reference sequence). The germline V and J ends were trimmed by 0 bases and 2 bases, with 10 bases remaining between them. This CDR3 has 15 residues.

This chain uses TRBV7-2 with TRBJ1-2, with 10 nucleotides matching TRBD1. The trim removed 5 bases at V and 5 bases at J, leaving 11 bases unmatched. There are 16 residues in the CDR3. Germline CDR1 is SGHTA and CDR2 is FQGNSA. The CDR3 bases are TGTGCCAGCAGCCGATGGACGGGACAGGGGTGGTATGGCTACACCTTC. Its protein is CASSRWTGQGWYGYTF.

Here the CDR3 reads CASSLDRGPVRDLHF. The CDR3 DNA sequence: TGTGCCAGCAGCTTAGACAGGGGCCCCGTAAGGGACCTCCACTTT. V is TRBV7-2 and J is TRBJ1-6; 7 bases map to TRBD1. V shed 1 base, J shed 15 bases, and the junction held 12 bases outside the gene matches. The CDR3 is 15 residues long. Germline CDR1 and CDR2: SGHTA and FQGNSA. Full variable domain (remainder filled in from reference TRBV7-2 and TRBJ1-6): GAGVSQSPSNKVTEKGKDVELRCDPISGHTALYWYRQSLGQGLEFLIYFQGNSAPDKSGLPSDRFSAERTGGSVSTLTIQRTQQEDSAVYLCASSLDRGPVRDLHFGNGTRLTVT.

The genes are TRBV27 and TRBJ2-7; 11 bases are shared with TRBD1. Germline CDR1 is MNHEY and CDR2 is SMNVEV (reference sequence). CDR3 length: 14 amino acids. The V gene end was trimmed by 5 bases and the J gene end by 5 bases; junction bases not matched to a gene: 5. CDR3 in amino acids: CASSTGTGGDEQYF. CDR3 sequence (DNA): TGTGCCAGCAGTACCGGGACAGGGGGAGACGAGCAGTACTTC.

The chain links TRBV11-2 to TRBJ1-2; 7 bases fit TRBD1. The CDR3 runs to 13 residues. The germline V gene has CDR1 SGHAT and CDR2 FQNNGV. The trim removed 5 bases at V and 7 bases at J, leaving 7 bases unmatched. DNA of the CDR3: TGTGCCAGCAGCCGACAGGGACTGGGTGGCTACACCTTC. This encodes CASSRQGLGGYTF.

This chain joins TRBV15 and TRBJ1-4; no firm D call. Germline CDR1 reads LNHNV; CDR2 reads YYDKDF (reference sequence). Trimming took off 3 bases at V and 7 bases at J, with 12 bases between the two ends. CDR3 length: 14 amino acids. DNA for the CDR3: TGTGCCACCAGCAGGTGGAGGATTTCTGAAAAACTGTTTTTT. Residues: CATSRWRISEKLFF.

J is TRBJ1-1 and V is TRBV11-2; TRBD1 agrees at 7 bases. CDR1 and CDR2 from the germline V gene are SGHAT and FQNNGV. CDR3 length equals 17 residues. Losses at the gene ends were 1 base for V and 6 bases for J; bases not matched to a gene: 14. In DNA, the CDR3 is TGTGCCAGCAGCTTAGGGCCCACCGGGACAGAAGTCTCTGAAGCTTTCTTT. Protein product: CASSLGPTGTEVSEAFF. Together with reference TRBV11-2 and TRBJ1-1, the CDR3 gives the full variable domain: EAGVAQSPRYKIIEKRQSVAFWCNPISGHATLYWYQQILGQGPKLLIQFQNNGVVDDSQLPKDRFSAERLKGVDSTLKIQPAKLEDSAVYLCASSLGPTGTEVSEAFFGQGTRLTVV.